The 11 T cell receptor beta chains reported below all come from one sample, sequenced in a study of blood T cell repertoires in COVID-19. TCRdb keeps only in-frame clones here, not all; method: immunoSEQ multiplex PCR. The sample shows nearly 40,000 clones, 80% of them seen only once. Sequenced input: peripheral blood. All receptors derive from a man aged 80 or over with active or convalescent COVID-19.

The rearrangement uses TRBV2 and TRBJ2-1, with 8 bases fitting TRBD2. Unmatched junction bases numbered 11, after V lost 1 base and J lost 9 bases. CDR1 is SNHLY and CDR2 is FYNNEI in the germline V gene. The CDR3 totals 16 residues. The chain's CDR3 is CASSEGPGRGNGEQFF. The CDR3 DNA reads TGTGCCAGCAGTGAAGGACCCGGGAGGGGCAACGGTGAGCAGTTCTTC. Complete variable domain (other parts from reference TRBV2 and TRBJ2-1): EPEVTQTPSHQVTQMGQEVILRCVPISNHLYFYWYRQILGQKVEFLVSFYNNEISEKSEIFDDQFSVERPDGSNFTLKIRSTKLEDSAMYFCASSEGPGRGNGEQFFGPGTRLTVL.

The genes are TRBV28 and TRBJ2-2, with D possibly being TRBD2 (6 bases). V dropped 2 bases and J dropped 0 bases, with 16 bases sitting between them. CDR1 is MDHEN and CDR2 is SYDVKM in the germline V gene. This CDR3 is built from 18 residues. CDR3 bases: TGTGCCAGCAGTTTAAATTGGGTTGGAGGGGCGAACACCGGGGAGCTGTTTTTT. It translates to CASSLNWVGGANTGELFF.

The chain has TRBV19 and TRBJ2-2, with 9 bases lining up with TRBD1. Germline CDR1 reads LNHDA; CDR2 reads SQIVND (reference sequence). This CDR3 spans 16 amino acids. V was clipped by 9 bases and J by 3 bases; unmatched bases: 11. CDR3 nucleotides: TGTGCCAGCAAATCTCCCGGGACAGGGCACACCGGGGAGCTGTTTTTT. This translates into CASKSPGTGHTGELFF.

The chain joins TRBV6-6 to TRBJ2-1, with 8 bases lining up with TRBD2. Trimming cost V 7 bases and J 4 bases; bases outside gene matches: 9. This CDR3 has 15 residues. Germline-derived CDR1 and CDR2 are MNHNY and SVGAGI (reference sequence). This CDR3 reads CASTKAREAYNEQFF. Written as DNA, the CDR3 is TGTGCCAGCACGAAGGCGCGGGAGGCTTACAATGAGCAGTTCTTC.

The chain's CDR3 is CASSREPGPEGAHTEAFF. CDR3 bases: TGTGCCAGCAGTCGAGAACCCGGACCGGAGGGGGCACACACTGAAGCTTTCTTT. The chain couples TRBV4-2 to TRBJ1-1, with 7 bases aligning to TRBD1. The length of the CDR3 is 18 residues. Trimming took 6 bases from V and 3 from J; bases not matched to a gene: 19. Germline values: CDR1 LGHNA, CDR2 YNFKEQ.

This rearrangement joins TRBV7-2 to TRBJ1-1; 10 bases align to TRBD1. With 5 bases clipped from V and 1 base from J, the junction kept 13 bases outside the gene matches. The CDR3 has 18 residues. Germline lookup yields CDR1 SGHTA and CDR2 FQGNSA. DNA for the CDR3: TGTGCCAGCAGCCCCAACCGAAGACAGGGGGCTACGAACACTGAAGCTTTCTTT. This translates into CASSPNRRQGATNTEAFF.

The CDR3 protein is CASSLIPKGDEQFF. CDR3 DNA: TGTGCCAGCAGTTTAATTCCAAAGGGGGATGAGCAGTTCTTC. The rearrangement links TRBV28 to TRBJ2-1, with D perhaps TRBD1 (6 bases). The germline CDR1 and CDR2 sequences are MDHEN and SYDVKM. The V and J ends lost 2 bases and 8 bases respectively, with 13 bases between them. The CDR3 length is 14 residues.

The genes are TRBV4-2 and TRBJ2-1, with D hard to call. CDR1 LGHNA and CDR2 YNFKEQ come from the germline V gene. CDR3 length: 13 residues. Trimming removed 4 bases at V and 10 bases at J, with 14 bases between. CDR3 DNA: TGTGCCAGCAGCCTCGGAGCATTAAGCGAGCAGTTCTTC. This translates into CASSLGALSEQFF.

V gene TRBV21-1 combines with J gene TRBJ2-7; the D segment call TRBD2 is taken from the table without a DNA check. TRBV21-1 is assigned pseudogene status. The CDR3 loop spans 16 amino acids. CDR3 coding DNA: TGTGCCAGCAGCACGAAGGGACTAGCGGGCTACTACGAGCAGTACTTC. Translated: CASSTKGLAGYYEQYF.

The chain is built from TRBV6-5 and TRBJ1-2, with D possibly being TRBD1 (6 bases). V lost 6 bases to trimming and J lost 8 bases, with 13 bases between them. The germline V gene has CDR1 MNHEY and CDR2 SVGAGI. The CDR3 extends over 12 amino acids. The CDR3 bases are TGTGCCAGCAGAAGGGACAAACTGGGCTACACCTTC. It specifies CASRRDKLGYTF.

This chain uses TRBV19 with TRBJ2-7; TRBD2 matches 7 bases. V shed 1 base, J shed 4 bases, and the junction held 7 bases outside the gene matches. This CDR3 is built from 15 residues. The germline V gene has CDR1 LNHDA and CDR2 SQIVND (reference sequence). The CDR3 nucleotides read TGTGCCAGTAGTATAGGTCCTAGCGGAGAGTACGAGCAGTACTTC. Translated, it gives CASSIGPSGEYEQYF.